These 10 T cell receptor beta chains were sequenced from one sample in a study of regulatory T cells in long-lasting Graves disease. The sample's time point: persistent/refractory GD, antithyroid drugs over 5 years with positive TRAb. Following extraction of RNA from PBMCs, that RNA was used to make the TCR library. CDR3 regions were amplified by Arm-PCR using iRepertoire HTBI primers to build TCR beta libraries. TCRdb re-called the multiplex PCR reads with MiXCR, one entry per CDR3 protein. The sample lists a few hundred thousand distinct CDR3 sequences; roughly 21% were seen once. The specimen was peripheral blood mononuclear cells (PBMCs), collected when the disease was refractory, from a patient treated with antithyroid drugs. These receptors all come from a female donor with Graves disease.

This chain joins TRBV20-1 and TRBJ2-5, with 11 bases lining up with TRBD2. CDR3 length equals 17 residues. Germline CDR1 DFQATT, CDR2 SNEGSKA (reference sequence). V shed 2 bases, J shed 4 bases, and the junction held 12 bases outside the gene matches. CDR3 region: CSARQGTGTSGSETQYF. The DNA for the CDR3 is TGCAGTGCTAGACAAGGAACCGGGACTAGCGGCTCAGAGACCCAGTACTTC.

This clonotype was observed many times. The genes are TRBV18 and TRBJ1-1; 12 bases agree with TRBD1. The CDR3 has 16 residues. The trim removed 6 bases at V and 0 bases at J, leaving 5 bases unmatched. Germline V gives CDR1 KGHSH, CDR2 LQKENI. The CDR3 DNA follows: TGTGCCAGCTCTGGGACAGGGGGCTACTTGAACACTGAAGCTTTCTTT. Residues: CASSGTGGYLNTEAFF.

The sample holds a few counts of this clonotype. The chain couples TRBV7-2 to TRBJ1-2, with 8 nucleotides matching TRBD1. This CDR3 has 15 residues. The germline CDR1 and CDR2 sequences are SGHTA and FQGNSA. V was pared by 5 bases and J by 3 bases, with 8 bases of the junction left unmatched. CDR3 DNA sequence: TGTGCCAGCAGCGCCCGGGACAGGATCGACTATGGCTACACCTTC. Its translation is CASSARDRIDYGYTF.

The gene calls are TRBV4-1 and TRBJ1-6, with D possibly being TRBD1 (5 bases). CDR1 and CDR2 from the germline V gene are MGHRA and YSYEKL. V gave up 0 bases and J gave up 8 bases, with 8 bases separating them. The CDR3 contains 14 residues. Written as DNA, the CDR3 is TGCGCCAGCAGCCAAGAAGGGGTCGATTCACCCCTCCACTTT. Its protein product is CASSQEGVDSPLHF.

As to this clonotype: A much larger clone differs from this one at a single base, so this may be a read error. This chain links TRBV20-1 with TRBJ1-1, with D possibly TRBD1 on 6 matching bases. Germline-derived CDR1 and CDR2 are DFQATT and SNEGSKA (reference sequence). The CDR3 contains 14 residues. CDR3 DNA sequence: TGCAGTACTAGACCCTCAGGGGAGAACACTGAAGCTTTCTTT. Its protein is CSTRPSGENTEAFF.

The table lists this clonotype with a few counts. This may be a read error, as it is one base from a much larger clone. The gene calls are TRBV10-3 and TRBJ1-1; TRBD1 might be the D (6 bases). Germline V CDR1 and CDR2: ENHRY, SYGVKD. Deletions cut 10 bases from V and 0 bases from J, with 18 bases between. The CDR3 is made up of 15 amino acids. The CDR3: CASSPTGLVNTEAFF. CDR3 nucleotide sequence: TGTGCCAGCAGCCCTACAGGGTTGGTGAACACTGAAGCTTTCTTT.

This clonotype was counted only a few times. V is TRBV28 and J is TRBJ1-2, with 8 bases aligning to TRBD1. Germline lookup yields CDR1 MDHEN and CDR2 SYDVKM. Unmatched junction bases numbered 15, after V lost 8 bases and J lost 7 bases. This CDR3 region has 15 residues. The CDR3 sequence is CASHNGAQGVCGYTF. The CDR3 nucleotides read TGTGCCAGCCACAATGGAGCACAGGGGGTCTGTGGCTACACCTTC.

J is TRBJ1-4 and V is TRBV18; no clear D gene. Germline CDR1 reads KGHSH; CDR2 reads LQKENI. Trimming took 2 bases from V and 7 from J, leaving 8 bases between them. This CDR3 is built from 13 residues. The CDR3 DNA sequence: TGTGCCAGCTCACCATTGCAATCTGAAAAACTGTTTTTT. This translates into CASSPLQSEKLFF. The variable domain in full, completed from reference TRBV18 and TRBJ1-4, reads NAGVMQNPRHLVRRRGQEARLRCSPMKGHSHVYWYRQLPEEGLKFMVYLQKENIIDESGMPKERFSAEFPKEGPSILRIQQVVRGDSAAYFCASSPLQSEKLFFGSGTQLSVL.

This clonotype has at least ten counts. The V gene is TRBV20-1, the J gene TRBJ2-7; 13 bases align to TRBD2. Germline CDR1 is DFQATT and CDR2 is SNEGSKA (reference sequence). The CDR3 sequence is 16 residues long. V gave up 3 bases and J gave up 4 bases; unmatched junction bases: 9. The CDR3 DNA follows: TGCAGTGCTAGCCTCGGACTAGCGGGAGTCCGTTACGAGCAGTACTTC. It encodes CSASLGLAGVRYEQYF.

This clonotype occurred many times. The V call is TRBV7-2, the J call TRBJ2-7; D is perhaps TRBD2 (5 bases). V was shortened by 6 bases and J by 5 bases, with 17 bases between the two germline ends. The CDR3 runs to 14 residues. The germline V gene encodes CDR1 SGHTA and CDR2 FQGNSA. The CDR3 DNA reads TGTGCCAGCAGATCCTCGGAGGATTCGAACGAGCAGTACTTC. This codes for CASRSSEDSNEQYF. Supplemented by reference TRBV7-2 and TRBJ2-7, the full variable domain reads GAGVSQSPSNKVTEKGKDVELRCDPISGHTALYWYRQSLGQGLEFLIYFQGNSAPDKSGLPSDRFSAERTGGSVSTLTIQRTQQEDSAVYLCASRSSEDSNEQYFGPGTRLTVT.